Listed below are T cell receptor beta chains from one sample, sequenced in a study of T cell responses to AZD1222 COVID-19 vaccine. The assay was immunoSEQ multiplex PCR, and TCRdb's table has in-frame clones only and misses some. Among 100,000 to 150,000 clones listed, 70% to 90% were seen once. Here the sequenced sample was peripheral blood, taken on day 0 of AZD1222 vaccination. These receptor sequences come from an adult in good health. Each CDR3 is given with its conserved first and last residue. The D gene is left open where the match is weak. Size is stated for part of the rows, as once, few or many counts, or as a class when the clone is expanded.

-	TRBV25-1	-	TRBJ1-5	CASSGSNQPQHF	TGTGCCAGCAGTGGGAGCAATCAGCCCCAGCATTTT
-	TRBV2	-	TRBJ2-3	CASSDTVDTQYF	TGTGCCAGCAGTGATACGGTAGATACGCAGTATTTT
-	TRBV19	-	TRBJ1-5	CAIKTTGTTPGQPQHF	TGTGCCATAAAGACGACCGGGACAACTCCCGGTCAGCCCCAGCATTTT
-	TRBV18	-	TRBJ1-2	CASSPPPNRHLSGGYTF	TGTGCCAGCTCACCCCCCCCCAATCGACACCTATCAGGTGGCTACACCTTC
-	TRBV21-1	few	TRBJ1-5	CASSKRGPKNQPQHF	TGTGCCAGCAGCAAGAGGGGTCCTAAGAATCAGCCCCAGCATTTT
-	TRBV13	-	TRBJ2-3	CASSCFEEPGPLSTDTQYF	TGTGCCAGCAGCTGCTTCGAGGAACCGGGGCCCCTGAGCACAGATACGCAGTATTTT
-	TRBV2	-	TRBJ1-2	CAMTGPYGYTF	TGTGCCATGACAGGCCCCTATGGCTACACCTTC
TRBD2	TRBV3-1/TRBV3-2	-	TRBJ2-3	CASSRSERGDTQYF	TGTGCCAGCAGCCGATCAGAGCGGGGGGATACGCAGTATTTT
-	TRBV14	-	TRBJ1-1	CASTLSRGAGTEAFF	TGTGCCAGCACCCTTTCAAGGGGGGCTGGCACTGAAGCTTTCTTT
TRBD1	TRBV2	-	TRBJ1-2	CASSGLGQGRYGYTF	TGTGCCAGCAGTGGCCTTGGACAGGGGAGATATGGCTACACCTTC
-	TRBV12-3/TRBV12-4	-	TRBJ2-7	CASSFGTYEQYF	TGTGCCAGCAGTTTCGGAACCTACGAGCAGTACTTC
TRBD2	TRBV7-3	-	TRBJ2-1	CASSLPSGSNEQFF	TGTGCCAGCAGCTTACCTAGCGGGAGCAATGAGCAGTTCTTC
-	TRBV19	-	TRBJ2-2	CASSLGALNTGELFF	TGTGCCAGTTCTCTGGGGGCTCTGAACACCGGGGAGCTGTTTTTT
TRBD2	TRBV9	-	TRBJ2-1	CASSAASGVTYNEQFF	TGTGCCAGCAGCGCGGCTAGCGGGGTGACCTACAATGAGCAGTTCTTC
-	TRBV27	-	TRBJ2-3	CASRQALIFTDTQYF	TGTGCCAGTCGACAGGCACTTATTTTCACAGATACGCAGTATTTT
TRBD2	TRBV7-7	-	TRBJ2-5	CASSPGTSHYETQYF	TGTGCTAGCAGCCCCGGGACTAGCCATTATGAGACCCAGTACTTC
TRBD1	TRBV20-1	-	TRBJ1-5	CSATGGQPQHF	TGCAGTGCGACAGGGGGGCAGCCCCAGCATTTT
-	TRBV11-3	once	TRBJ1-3	CASSSKLPYTGTGNTIYF	TGTGCCAGCAGCTCCAAGCTCCCCTACACAGGGACTGGAAACACCATATATTTT
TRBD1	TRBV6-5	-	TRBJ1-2	CASSYSRTGGGYGYTF	TGTGCCAGCAGTTACTCGCGGACAGGGGGCGGGTATGGCTACACCTTC
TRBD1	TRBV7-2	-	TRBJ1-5	CASSLRPGTGLNQPQHF	TGTGCCAGCAGCTTAAGACCCGGGACAGGTCTCAATCAGCCCCAGCATTTT
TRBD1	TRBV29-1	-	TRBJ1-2	CSVEDPRDRRLNYGYTF	TGCAGCGTTGAAGACCCACGGGACAGGCGATTGAACTATGGCTACACCTTC
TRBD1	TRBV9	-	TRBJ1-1	CASSPGTGATEAFF	TGTGCCAGCAGCCCCGGGACAGGGGCGACTGAAGCTTTCTTT
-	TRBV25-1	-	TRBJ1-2	CASSEPFQGKTGYTF	TGTGCCAGCAGTGAGCCCTTTCAGGGGAAGACGGGCTACACCTTC
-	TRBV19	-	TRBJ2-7	CASSMASSYEQYF	TGTGCCAGTAGTATGGCGAGTTCCTACGAGCAGTACTTC
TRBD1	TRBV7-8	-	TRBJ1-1	CASSSLLGGAAEAFF	TGTGCCAGCAGTTCGTTGTTAGGGGGCGCAGCTGAAGCTTTCTTT
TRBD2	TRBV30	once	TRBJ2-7	CASSGRLAGGEQYF	TGTGCCTCCTCGGGGAGACTAGCGGGAGGCGAGCAGTACTTC
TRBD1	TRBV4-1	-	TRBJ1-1	CASRGQGSTEAFF	TGCGCCTCTAGAGGACAGGGTAGCACTGAAGCTTTCTTT
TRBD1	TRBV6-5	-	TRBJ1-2	CASSSLDRGARYTF	TGTGCCAGCAGTTCACTGGACAGGGGAGCCCGCTACACCTTC
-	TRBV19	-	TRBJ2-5	CASSKGETQYF	TGTGCCAGTAGTAAAGGAGAGACCCAGTACTTC
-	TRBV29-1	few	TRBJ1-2	CSVPPSREGYGYTF	TGCAGCGTTCCTCCCAGTAGGGAGGGCTATGGCTACACCTTC
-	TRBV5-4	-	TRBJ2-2	CASSRMGGTGELFF	TGTGCCAGCAGCCGAATGGGAGGCACCGGGGAGCTGTTTTTT
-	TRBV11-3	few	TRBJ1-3	CASSHGRLLNTIYF	TGTGCCAGCAGCCACGGACGCCTCCTAAACACCATATATTTT
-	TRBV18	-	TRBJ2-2	CASSPSITGELFF	TGTGCCAGCTCACCGAGCATCACCGGGGAGCTGTTTTTT
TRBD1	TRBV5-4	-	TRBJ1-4	CASSRGQGLEEKLFF	TGTGCCAGCAGTCGAGGACAGGGCCTTGAAGAAAAACTGTTTTTT
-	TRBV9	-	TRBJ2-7	CASSGDGLSYEQYF	TGTGCCAGCAGCGGGGACGGGCTGTCCTACGAGCAGTACTTC
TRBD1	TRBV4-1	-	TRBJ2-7	CASTTKFTPGQPSYEQYF	TGCGCCAGCACCACAAAATTTACCCCGGGACAGCCCTCCTACGAGCAGTACTTC
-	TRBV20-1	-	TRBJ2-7	CSPALREYF	TGCAGCCCCGCCCTCCGGGAGTACTTC
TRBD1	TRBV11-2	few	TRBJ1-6	CASSPSTGSYNSPLHF	TGTGCCAGCAGCCCGTCGACAGGGTCTTATAATTCACCCCTCCACTTT
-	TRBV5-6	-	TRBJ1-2	CASSLGTPNHNYGYTF	TGTGCCAGCAGCTTGGGAACCCCTAACCATAACTATGGCTACACCTTC
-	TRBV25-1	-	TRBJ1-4	CASSEYRGNEKLFF	TGTGCCAGCAGTGAATATAGAGGTAATGAAAAACTGTTTTTT